This T cell receptor beta chain was captured in a study of blood T cell repertoires in COVID-19. In the original processing: Amplification of reference gene primers provided the estimated nucleated cell counts. Clones were sequenced by immunoSEQ multiplex PCR, and TCRdb holds only the in-frame ones, with some missing. Clonal size and the V and J genes are those of that table, whereas D and trimming came from the DNA. In the table there are about 54,000 clones, over 75% of which are singletons. Sequenced: peripheral blood. This receptor was identified in a man aged 50-59 years with active COVID-19.

CDR3 region: CANQGYAGYTF. DNA of the CDR3: TGCGCCAACCAGGGGTACGCTGGCTACACCTTC. This chain links TRBV10-1 with TRBJ1-2, with D maybe TRBD1 (6 bases). In germline, CDR1 is WNHNN, CDR2 SYGVQD (reference sequence). There are 11 residues in the CDR3. With 10 bases removed from V and 7 bases from J, the gap between germline ends came to 13 bases.